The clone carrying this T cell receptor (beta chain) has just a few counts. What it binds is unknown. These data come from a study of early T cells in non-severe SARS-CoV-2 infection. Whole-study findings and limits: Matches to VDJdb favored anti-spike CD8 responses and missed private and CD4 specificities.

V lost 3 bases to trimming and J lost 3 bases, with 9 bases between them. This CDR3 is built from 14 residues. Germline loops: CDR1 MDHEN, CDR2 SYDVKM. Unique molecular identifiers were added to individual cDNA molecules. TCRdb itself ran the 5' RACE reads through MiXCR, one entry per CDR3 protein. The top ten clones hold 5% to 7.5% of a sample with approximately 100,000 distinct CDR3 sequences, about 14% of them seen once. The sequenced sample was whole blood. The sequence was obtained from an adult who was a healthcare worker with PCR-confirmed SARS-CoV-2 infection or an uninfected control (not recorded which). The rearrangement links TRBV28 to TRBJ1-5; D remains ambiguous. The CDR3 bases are TGTGCCAGCAGTTTCGCCGGGATCAATCAGCCCCAGCATTTT. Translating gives CASSFAGINQPQHF.